Ten or more counts support the clone carrying this T cell receptor (beta chain). Its antigen is undetermined. The definition of stable Graves' hyperthyroidism was no ophthalmopathy progression within 18 months. Hyperthyroidism was newly diagnosed in patients aged 18 to 65 (duration under 2 months). From RNA transcripts, TCR beta CDR3 regions were amplified. TCR CDR3 regions were first amplified by RT-PCR with HTBI primers. A single record per CDR3 protein comes from TCRdb applying MiXCR to the multiplex PCR reads. The sample consists of some 800,000 distinct CDR3 sequences, more than 30% of them appearing once. This record comes from a study of T cells in Graves' hyperthyroidism and ophthalmopathy. Study-level results: Most thyroid-expanded clonotypes above 0.001 were also found in blood.

The ends lost 3 bases at V and 5 bases at J; junction bases unmatched: 6. The CDR3 spans 15 residues. The germline CDR1 and CDR2 sequences are SGDLS and YYNGEE. The TCR comes from a man between 18 and 29 years old with Graves' hyperthyroidism. The J gene is TRBJ1-1, the V gene TRBV9; TRBD1 agrees at 11 bases. Material: blood. The CDR3 loop is CASSAGQGAQTEAFF. The CDR3 DNA follows: TGTGCCAGCAGCGCTGGACAGGGGGCGCAGACTGAAGCTTTCTTT.